This TCR beta chain was recovered during a study of shared clonotypes between healthy human individuals. Overall study: The cohort comprised a couple of women and a few men. Their ages spanned 18 to 49 years. Findings of the study overall: The represented genetic and exposure-history diversity was limited by the small number of donors.

Note on this clone: Its antigen remains unidentified.

The repertoire was sequenced with immunoSEQ multiplex PCR; TCRdb's copy has only in-frame clones and lacks some. This table has about 500,000 clones, around 77% appearing once. V shed 3 bases and J shed 1 base, with 7 bases lying between them. Germline V gives CDR1 MDHEN, CDR2 SYDVKM. The CDR3 sequence is 14 residues long. There were no recent acute infections or vaccinations among the donors, who were healthy HIV-negative adults. Within Nashville, Tennessee resided all donors, each a Caucasian adult. V and J are TRBV28 and TRBJ1-3; D is undetermined. The receptor's source is a woman aged 40 to 55 in good health. Some clones in this sample may be carry-over from other donors' samples. Sequencing used PBMCs. CDR3 region: CASSLEGSGNTIYF. The CDR3 DNA reads TGTGCCAGCAGTTTGGAGGGATCTGGAAACACCATATATTTT.